This T cell receptor (beta chain) was recorded in a study of blood T cell repertoires in COVID-19. Background on the study: T cells, B-cell-depleted T cells, or PBMCs provided the cDNA or gDNA that served as material.

Recruits, aged roughly 18 to 90 years, lived in 20 to 30 US areas. From germline, CDR1 is MNHEY and CDR2 SVGAGI. The CDR3 length is 12 residues. V shed 2 bases, J shed 5 bases, and the junction held 0 bases outside the gene matches. Profiled with immunoSEQ multiplex PCR; TCRdb holds only in-frame clones, not every one. The repertoire holds about 380,000 clones, with more than 70% as singletons. Sequencing was done on a sample of PBMCs or T cells enriched from blood (not recorded which). This clonotype originated in a young man who had recovered from COVID-19. The J gene is TRBJ2-7, the V gene TRBV6-5; TRBD1 matches 7 bases. In DNA, the CDR3 is TGTGCCAGCAGTTACGGGACAGACGAGCAGTACTTC. Translated: CASSYGTDEQYF.